The clone carrying this T cell receptor (beta chain) has a count of ten or more. Its target is not known. Amplification yielded TCR beta CDR3 regions, with RNA transcripts as the source. First-round RT-PCR targeting the TCR CDR3 was performed with the HTBI primer set. TCRdb redid the calling of the multiplex PCR reads with MiXCR, one entry per CDR3 protein. The top ten clones hold about 10% of a sample with about 480,000 distinct CDR3 sequences, approximately 24% of them seen once. CDR3 size: 16 residues. Germline assignment: CDR1 MNHEY and CDR2 SVGAGI. V shed 0 bases and J shed 1 base, with 10 bases lying between them. The diagnostic basis comprised clinical symptoms, serum thyroxine and TRAb, thyroid ultrasound and orbital computed tomography. These data come from a study of T cells in Graves' hyperthyroidism and ophthalmopathy. Study observations and caveats: Peripheral blood also featured most of the thyroid clonotypes expanded above 0.001. Using 13 V-J features, a model discriminated ophthalmopathy from stable hyperthyroidism.

The V call is TRBV6-5, the J call TRBJ2-4; unclear D gene. Sequenced sample: blood. The receptor's source is a woman younger than 45 with Graves' ophthalmopathy. Written as DNA, the CDR3 is TGTGCCAGCAGTTACTCGAAGGAGTTGGCCAAAAACATTCAGTACTTC. Its protein is CASSYSKELAKNIQYF.